The rows below give T cell receptor beta chains drawn from one sample of a study of identical twins. TCRdb re-called the 5' RACE reads through MiXCR, storing one row per CDR3 protein. The data show a few hundred thousand distinct CDR3 sequences, with roughly 13% seen just once and 4% held by the top ten. These data are also associated with another study on yellow fever vaccine responses in identical twins.

The sequenced material came from memory (CD45RO+) T cells sorted from blood. These receptors were taken from a woman aged 18-29 years in good health. Both conserved end residues are part of each CDR3.

v_call,j_call,cdr3_aa
TRBV5-1,TRBJ2-1,CASSLWDSGVPNEQFF
TRBV4-2,TRBJ1-1,CASSTTATEAFF
TRBV2,TRBJ2-7,CASRSDGTYEQYF
TRBV14,TRBJ2-1,CASSPLAAGGEEQFF
TRBV24-1,TRBJ2-1,CATSDFGTRNEQFF
TRBV3-1,TRBJ2-6,CASSQSRAGANVLTF
TRBV29-1,TRBJ2-1,CSVAKGPLYNEQFF
TRBV20-1,TRBJ2-1,CSAEIGGNEQFF
TRBV20-1,TRBJ2-5,CSARQGTETQYF
TRBV20-1,TRBJ1-6,CSGDRAAGSPLHF
TRBV2,TRBJ1-1,CASLWGTSNTEAFF
TRBV2,TRBJ2-7,CASRGDRASYEQYF
TRBV24-1,TRBJ2-1,CATSETTGASYNEQFF
TRBV7-2,TRBJ2-7,CASSFAGASHEQYF
TRBV12-3/TRBV12-4,TRBJ2-7,CASSLPRLKGYEQYF